This note documents a single T cell receptor (beta chain) sequence. These data belong to a study of beta chain features in type 1 diabetes. For the study at large: Across every sample, almost 110,000,000 sorted cells were examined in total.

The germline CDR1 and CDR2 sequences are MNHEY and SMNVEV (reference sequence). CDR3 length equals 13 residues. Trimming shortened V by 2 bases and J by 7 bases, and 12 bases separated the two germline ends. What was sequenced were expressed TCRB transcripts, since all of the isolated RNA had been reverse transcribed. About 3.5 million reads per sample on average were obtained from naive, central memory and regulatory T cell samples. Sequencing used immunoSEQ multiplex PCR; TCRdb keeps in-frame clones, though not all of them. The sample carries 900,000 or so clones, roughly 15% recorded once. Sequencing used naive CD4+ T cells from blood. The TCR comes from a woman under 30 in good health. V and J are TRBV27 and TRBJ2-7, with D perhaps matching TRBD1 (5 bases). CDR3 nucleotide sequence: TGTGCCAGCAGTTTAGTTAGGGGCGGAGAGCAGTACTTC. It specifies CASSLVRGGEQYF.